These 23 T cell receptor beta chains were all obtained from the same sample, sequenced in a study of cytomegalovirus exposure and HLA in healthy donors. The PCR contained 60 Vbeta and 13 Jbeta primers. Using immunoSEQ multiplex PCR, the repertoire was profiled, and TCRdb retains in-frame clones only, with some absent. The sample gives approximately 100,000 clones, under 85% of which show up once; approximately 8.4% is in the top ten. Material: PBMCs. These receptors were taken from a man aged 35-49 years in good health and CMV-seronegative.

This clone was detected only a few times. V gene TRBV7-9 combines with J gene TRBJ1-1, with 9 bases matching TRBD1. Per germline, CDR1 SEHNR and CDR2 FQNEAQ (reference sequence). J lost 4 bases, V lost 1 base, and 10 bases had no gene match. The CDR3 is made up of 17 amino acids. This CDR3 reads CASSLEQGARLPTEAFF. The CDR3 nucleotides read TGTGCCAGCAGCTTAGAACAGGGGGCGAGGCTACCCACTGAAGCTTTCTTT.

The chain carries TRBV4-1 and TRBJ2-1; weak D call: TRBD1 (5 bases). The CDR3 totals 17 residues. The V end was cut by 6 bases, the J end by 7 bases, with 25 bases between. Germline CDR1 reads MGHRA; CDR2 reads YSYEKL. CDR3 in amino acids: CASSQTRMRTKGNEQFF. DNA for the CDR3: TGCGCCAGCAGTCAAACCCGAATGAGGACCAAGGGGAATGAGCAGTTCTTC.

This rearrangement joins TRBV6-1 to TRBJ2-7; D is undetermined. CDR1 and CDR2 from the germline V gene are MNHNS and SASEGT. V was cut by 6 bases and J by 1 base, with 7 bases left in between. The CDR3 is made up of 12 amino acids. CDR3 nucleotide sequence: TGTGCCAGCAGCATACTTTCCTACGAGCAGTACTTC. It encodes CASSILSYEQYF.

The V and J genes are TRBV2 and TRBJ1-1; unclear D gene. This CDR3 has 13 amino acids. V lost 5 bases to trimming and J lost 0 bases, with 7 bases between them. Germline loops: CDR1 SNHLY, CDR2 FYNNEI. This chain's CDR3 is CASSLEMNTEAFF. The CDR3 coding sequence is TGTGCCAGCAGTTTAGAGATGAACACTGAAGCTTTCTTT.

The chain is built from TRBV5-1 and TRBJ1-5, with a tentative D call TRBD1 (5 bases). The V and J ends lost 5 bases and 7 bases respectively, with 19 bases between them. Germline V gives CDR1 SGHRS, CDR2 YFSETQ. The CDR3 covers 15 residues. The CDR3 protein is CASSVGGGLGQPQHF. As DNA, the CDR3 is TGCGCCAGCAGTGTGGGGGGTGGGCTAGGGCAGCCCCAGCATTTT.

The chain couples TRBV6-1 to TRBJ1-5; D gene uncertain. This CDR3 has 13 residues. The germline V and J ends were trimmed by 6 bases and 0 bases, with 6 bases remaining between them. Germline V gene lookup returns CDR1 MNHNS and CDR2 SASEGT. CDR3 in amino acids: CASRLNSNQPQHF. DNA of the CDR3: TGTGCCAGCAGACTGAATAGCAATCAGCCCCAGCATTTT.

This rearrangement joins TRBV5-6 to TRBJ2-7; 9 bases are a match to TRBD1. CDR1 and CDR2 from the germline V gene are SGHDT and YYEEEE. CDR3 length: 15 residues. V lost 4 bases to trimming and J lost 2 bases; unmatched junction nucleotides: 7. CDR3 DNA: TGTGCCAGCAGCACAGGACAGGGGATCCCCTACGAGCAGTACTTC. As protein: CASSTGQGIPYEQYF. The complete variable domain, with remaining parts taken from reference TRBV5-6 and TRBJ2-7, reads DAGVTQSPTHLIKTRGQQVTLRCSPKSGHDTVSWYQQALGQGPQFIFQYYEEEERQRGNFPDRFSGHQFPNYSSELNVNALLLGDSALYLCASSTGQGIPYEQYFGPGTRLTVT.

This clone turned up a few times. Other DNA variants within this sample encode the same CDR3. V gene TRBV5-4 combines with J gene TRBJ2-5; TRBD1 matches at 7 bases. CDR3 length equals 14 residues. Germline loops: CDR1 SGHNT, CDR2 YYREEE (reference sequence). Trimming took 4 bases from V and 1 from J; bases not matched to a gene: 4. Here the CDR3 DNA reads TGTGCCAGCAGCCCCCGGACAGGCCAAGAGACCCAGTACTTC. Residues: CASSPRTGQETQYF.

The genes are TRBV19 and TRBJ1-1; no reliable D call. Between the trimmed V and J ends, which lost 3 bases and 0 bases, there was a span of 5 bases. The CDR3 covers 13 residues. Germline CDR1 LNHDA, CDR2 SQIVND (reference sequence). CDR3 protein: CASSIVLNTEAFF. The CDR3 DNA follows: TGTGCCAGTAGTATTGTCTTGAACACTGAAGCTTTCTTT.

The chain carries TRBV29-1 and TRBJ1-1; D uncertain. Germline V gene lookup returns CDR1 SQVTM and CDR2 ANQGSEA. The CDR3 covers 13 residues. Trimming pared 5 bases from V and 1 base from J, leaving 11 bases between. Here the CDR3 reads CSVIVHWNTEAFF. The DNA for the CDR3 is TGCAGCGTTATCGTGCACTGGAACACTGAAGCTTTCTTT.

In its sample, this clone was seen a few times. This sequence joins TRBV27 and TRBJ1-1; TRBD1 is a possible D gene (5 bases). The CDR3 loop spans 12 amino acids. The germline gives CDR1 MNHEY, CDR2 SMNVEV (reference sequence). Between the trimmed V and J ends, which lost 3 bases and 6 bases, there was a span of 8 bases. CDR3 nucleotide sequence: TGTGCCAGCAGTTTTAAAGGGGCTGAAGCTTTCTTT. The encoded protein is CASSFKGAEAFF.

This chain connects TRBV7-2 to TRBJ1-6; 10 positions match TRBD1. In germline, CDR1 is SGHTA, CDR2 FQGNSA. This CDR3 is built from 16 residues. Losses at the gene ends were 5 bases for V and 10 bases for J; bases not matched to a gene: 11. The CDR3 loop is CASSPRGTGEMSPLHF. Here the CDR3 DNA reads TGTGCCAGCAGCCCCAGGGGGACAGGGGAGATGTCACCCCTCCACTTT.

This chain uses TRBV2 with TRBJ2-5; 7 bases line up with TRBD2. This CDR3 is built from 14 residues. The V and J ends lost 7 bases and 1 base, in that order; junction bases with no gene match: 6. The germline V gene encodes CDR1 SNHLY and CDR2 FYNNEI. The CDR3 coding sequence is TGTGCCAGCAAACCACTAGCGACCCAAGAGACCCAGTACTTC. It encodes CASKPLATQETQYF.

The rearrangement links TRBV18 to TRBJ2-7; D uncertain. Germline CDR1 and CDR2: KGHSH and LQKENI. The CDR3 length is 12 residues. Trimming removed 3 bases from V and 4 bases from J, with 7 bases in between. The DNA of the CDR3 is TGTGCCAGCTCACCCGCCGGTTACGAGCAGTACTTC. Translated: CASSPAGYEQYF.

This chain uses TRBV30 with TRBJ2-3, with D tentatively TRBD1 (7 bases). The V end was cut by 3 bases, the J end by 2 bases, with 15 bases between. The CDR3 has 15 amino acids. Germline values: CDR1 GTSNPN, CDR2 SVGIG (reference sequence). The CDR3 nucleotides read TGTGCCTGGAGGCTCCGGGGGACAGTCACAGATACGCAGTATTTT. Protein sequence: CAWRLRGTVTDTQYF.

This chain links TRBV9 with TRBJ1-6, with 9 bases aligning to TRBD1. The CDR3 totals 19 residues. From germline, CDR1 is SGDLS and CDR2 YYNGEE. V was clipped by 4 bases and J by 6 bases; unmatched bases: 17. The CDR3 loop reads CASSSHGTGTSAVNSPLHF. The CDR3 DNA reads as TGTGCCAGCAGCTCCCACGGGACAGGGACATCAGCTGTTAATTCACCCCTCCACTTT.

The chain couples TRBV19 to TRBJ2-1; D might be TRBD1 (6 bases). The CDR3 consists of 14 residues. Trimming left V 3 bases short and J 11 bases short, with 17 bases between. Germline V gene lookup returns CDR1 LNHDA and CDR2 SQIVND (reference sequence). Here the CDR3 DNA reads TGTGCCAGTAGTATTGGAGGACAGACACTAAAGCAGTTCTTC. This encodes CASSIGGQTLKQFF. Drawing the rest from reference TRBV19 and TRBJ2-1, the complete variable domain is DGGITQSPKYLFRKEGQNVTLSCEQNLNHDAMYWYRQDPGQGLRLIYYSQIVNDFQKGDIAEGYSVSREKKESFPLTVTSAQKNPTAFYLCASSIGGQTLKQFFGPGTRLTVL.

With respect to this clone: The junction shows a germline mismatch at one end, possibly a read error. The chain recombines TRBV7-9 with TRBJ1-4; 8 nucleotides match TRBD1. The CDR3 runs 15 residues. Looked up from germline, CDR1 is SEHNR and CDR2 is FQNEAQ (reference sequence). The CDR3 protein is CASSQAGQANEQLFF. The CDR3 DNA sequence: TGTGCCAGCAGTCAAGCGGGACAGGCCAATGAACAACTGTTTTTT.

The chain joins TRBV6-6 to TRBJ2-5; weak D call: TRBD2 (6 bases). Germline values: CDR1 MNHNY, CDR2 SVGAGI (reference sequence). This CDR3 has 13 residues. V was cut by 3 bases and J by 5 bases, with 10 bases left in between. The CDR3 sequence: CASSYPGVETQYF. The DNA for the CDR3 is TGTGCCAGCAGTTATCCGGGGGTTGAGACCCAGTACTTC.

This clone has just one count. V and J are TRBV7-8 and TRBJ2-2, with D possibly TRBD1 on 5 matching bases. V was shortened by 3 bases and J by 6 bases, with 14 bases between the two germline ends. Germline V lookup: CDR1 SGHVS, CDR2 FQNEAQ. The CDR3 sequence is 15 residues long. CDR3 amino acids: CASSFSGAAPGELFF. In DNA form, the CDR3 reads TGTGCCAGCAGCTTCTCTGGGGCCGCCCCCGGGGAGCTGTTTTTT.

The chain joins TRBV18 to TRBJ1-1; D is uncertain. In germline, CDR1 is KGHSH, CDR2 LQKENI. The CDR3 totals 14 residues. V gave up 6 bases and J gave up 0 bases, with 11 bases separating them. In nucleotides, the CDR3 is TGTGCCAGCTCGTTAGATGGTATGAACACTGAAGCTTTCTTT. Protein: CASSLDGMNTEAFF. The full variable domain, in which reference TRBV18 and TRBJ1-1 provide the parts outside the CDR3, is NAGVMQNPRHLVRRRGQEARLRCSPMKGHSHVYWYRQLPEEGLKFMVYLQKENIIDESGMPKERFSAEFPKEGPSILRIQQVVRGDSAAYFCASSLDGMNTEAFFGQGTRLTVV.

This clone came up a few times. This rearrangement joins TRBV11-3 to TRBJ2-2; D is possibly TRBD1 (5 bases). The CDR3 contains 15 residues. From germline, CDR1 is SGHNT and CDR2 YENEEA. Trimming shortened V by 1 base and J by 6 bases, and 12 bases separated the two germline ends. The CDR3: CASSLAFQGSGELFF. The CDR3 coding sequence is TGTGCCAGCAGCTTAGCATTTCAGGGATCCGGGGAGCTGTTTTTT.

The chain couples TRBV5-7 to TRBJ2-5; 7 bases are shared with TRBD1. The closer fit of TRBJ2-7 to the DNA end suggests the J call may be wrong. TRBV5-7 is marked as an open reading frame, function uncertain. The CDR3 runs to 16 residues. CDR3 sequence (DNA): TGTGCCAGCAGCTTTCGCGCGACAGGGAATACCTACGAGCAGTACTTC. Translated, it gives CASSFRATGNTYEQYF.